The entry below describes one TCR beta chain. What it binds is unknown. TCRdb's copy holds only in-frame clones and misses some; the assay was immunoSEQ multiplex PCR. This sample has 400,000 to 500,000 clones, with roughly 89% found just once. Documented treatment: some 19 received Ad26.COV2.S at low or high dose, single or two shots; a few received placebo; per-sample allocation not given. Samples were taken on day 63 after the first vaccine or placebo injection. The data are from a study of Ad26.COV2.S vaccination and SARS-CoV-2 variants. Overall study: Intramuscularly, Ad26.COV2.S was given either once or twice, 56 days apart. Study-wide results and caveats: Non-spike TCR breadth showed similarity between vaccine and placebo recipients. Estimates derived from TCR breadth and depth analyses may have underestimated total T cell responses.

Specimen: peripheral blood, collected in a trial of Ad26.COV2.S vaccine versus placebo. The origin of this receptor is a person between 18 and 59 years old who received the Ad26.COV2.S COVID-19 vaccine or a placebo.

CDR3 loop: CASSLQGDRGEQFF. The CDR3, as DNA: TGTGCCAGCAGCTTGCAGGGCGACCGTGGTGAGCAGTTCTTC. The chain is built from TRBV5-4 and TRBJ2-1, with D perhaps matching TRBD1 (5 bases). This CDR3 contains 14 residues. Trimming stripped 1 base from V and 9 bases from J, with 14 bases between. The V gene's germline CDR1 is SGHNT and CDR2 YYREEE (reference sequence).